This entry is about one T cell receptor beta chain. Its antigen is not known. Primers included in the PCR were 60 Vbeta and 13 Jbeta primers. The method was immunoSEQ multiplex PCR; TCRdb's version includes in-frame clones alone and lacks a portion of them. Among 35,000 to 55,000 clones listed, around 64% were seen once. The germline CDR1 and CDR2 sequences are MNHEY and SVGAGI. The CDR3 loop spans 14 amino acids. With 0 bases clipped from V and 5 bases from J, the junction kept 2 bases outside the gene matches. This sample was included in a study of cytomegalovirus exposure and HLA in healthy donors. Study-level results: The study labeled 164 TCR beta chains cytomegalovirus-associated. The classifier, whose performance was assessed in both the original and validation cohorts, reportedly diagnosed cytomegalovirus status with high specificity and sensitivity.

The sequence was obtained from a human donor in good health. V usage is TRBV6-5 and J usage is TRBJ2-5; 8 nucleotides line up with TRBD1. Specimen: PBMCs. The CDR3 sequence is CASSYSGTGETQYF. The CDR3 coding sequence is TGTGCCAGCAGTTACTCCGGGACAGGCGAGACCCAGTACTTC.